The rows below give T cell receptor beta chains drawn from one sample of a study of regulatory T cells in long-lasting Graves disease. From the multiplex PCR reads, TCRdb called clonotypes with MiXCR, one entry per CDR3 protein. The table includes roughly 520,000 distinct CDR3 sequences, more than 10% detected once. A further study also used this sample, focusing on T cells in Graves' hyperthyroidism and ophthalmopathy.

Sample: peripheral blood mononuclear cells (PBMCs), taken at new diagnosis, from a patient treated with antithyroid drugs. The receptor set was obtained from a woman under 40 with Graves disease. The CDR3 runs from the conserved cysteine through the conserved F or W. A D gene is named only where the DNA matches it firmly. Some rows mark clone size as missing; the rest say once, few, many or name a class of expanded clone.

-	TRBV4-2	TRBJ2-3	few	CASRELVTDTQYF	TGTGCCAGCCGGGAGTTAGTCACAGATACGCAGTATTTT
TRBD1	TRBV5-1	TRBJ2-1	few	CASTGQVSYNEQFF	TGCGCCAGCACGGGACAGGTTTCCTACAATGAGCAGTTCTTC
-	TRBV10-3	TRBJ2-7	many	CAISQDRGYEQYF	TGTGCCATCAGCCAGGACAGAGGCTACGAGCAGTACTTC
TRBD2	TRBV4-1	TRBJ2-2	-	CASSQDAGANTGELFF	TGCGCCAGCAGCCAAGACGCGGGAGCTAACACCGGGGAGCTGTTTTTT
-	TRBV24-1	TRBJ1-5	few	CATSDAGPSNQPQHF	TGTGCCACCAGTGATGCAGGACCCAGCAATCAGCCCCAGCATTTT
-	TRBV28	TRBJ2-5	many	CASTNWGSQETQYF	TGTGCCAGCACAAACTGGGGGAGCCAAGAGACCCAGTACTTC
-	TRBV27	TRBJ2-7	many	CASSLSRVNEQYF	TGTGCCAGCAGTTTGTCCAGGGTAAACGAGCAGTACTTC
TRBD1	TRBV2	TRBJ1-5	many	CASSVGQGQSAQHF	TGTGCCAGCAGTGTGGGACAGGGACAATCTGCCCAGCATTTT
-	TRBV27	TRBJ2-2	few	CASSSPPGELFF	TGTGCCAGCTCCAGTCCCCCGGGGGAGCTGTTTTTT
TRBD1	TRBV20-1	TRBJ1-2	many	CSALGTGGLNYGYTF	TGCAGTGCCCTAGGGACAGGGGGCCTAAACTATGGCTACACCTTC
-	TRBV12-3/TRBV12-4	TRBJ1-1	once	CASSVGRTEAFF	TGTGCCAGCAGTGTAGGAAGAACTGAAGCTTTCTTT
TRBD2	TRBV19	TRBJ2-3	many	CASSRTSGPDTQYF	TGTGCCAGTAGTCGGACTAGCGGGCCGGATACGCAGTATTTT
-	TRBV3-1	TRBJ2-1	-	CASSQVAWDNEQFF	TGTGCCAGCAGCCAAGTCGCCTGGGACAATGAGCAGTTCTTC
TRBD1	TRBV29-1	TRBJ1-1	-	CSVGRGQVYTEAFF	TGCAGCGTTGGCAGAGGACAGGTTTACACTGAAGCTTTCTTT